These 9 T cell receptor beta chains originate from one sample sequenced in a study of T cell repertoires in cytomegalovirus infection (dated by TCRdb to about 2019). The sequencer was an Illumina HiSeq 1500. The public reads were quality trimmed at Q25 with fastp and then assembled into clones with MiXCR by TCRdb, keeping productive beta chains. Identical CDR3 protein sequences are pooled into one entry, listed with their most common genes and DNA. This sample is represented by hundreds of thousands of distinct CDR3 sequences; 25% to 40% of them were singletons. Jointly, the top ten make up roughly 15% of the sample. Sample: PBMCs. These receptors all stem from a human donor in good health (CMV status not recorded). Some clones in this sample may be carry-over from other donors' samples.

The chain carries TRBV5-7 and TRBJ2-2; D possibly corresponds to TRBD2 (7 bases). TRBV5-7 is placed among ORFs of uncertain function. Trimming cost V 4 bases and J 4 bases, with 29 bases left between them. The CDR3 totals 20 residues. CDR3 loop: CASSVVTIGGRLTTTGELFF. Written as DNA, the CDR3 is TGTGCCAGCAGCGTCGTGACTATCGGGGGGCGTCTAACAACCACCGGGGAGCTGTTTTTT.

The chain recombines TRBV5-1 with TRBJ2-2; 8 positions agree with TRBD2. The germline V gene encodes CDR1 SGHRS and CDR2 YFSETQ. V dropped 2 bases and J dropped 5; count of bases not matched to a gene: 5. This CDR3 contains 15 residues. CDR3 amino acids: CASSFTGGPTGELFF. In DNA form, the CDR3 reads TGCGCCAGCAGCTTTACGGGGGGGCCGACCGGGGAGCTGTTTTTT.

Concerning this clonotype: Just one base apart from a much larger clone, this may be a read error. The missing conserved phenylalanine or tryptophan at the end of this CDR3 makes a read error likely. The chain carries TRBV7-2 and TRBJ1-2, with a possible D match to TRBD1 (5 bases). V dropped 9 bases and J dropped 9 bases, with 14 bases sitting between them. The CDR3 length is 11 residues. CDR1 is SGHTA, CDR2 FQGNSA, per germline. This chain's CDR3 is CASISRGCYTL. The CDR3 coding sequence is TGTGCCAGTATCTCGCGGGGGTGCTACACCTTA.

This clonotype was seen more than once but under ten times. This chain uses TRBV7-3 with TRBJ2-1; 9 nucleotides agree with TRBD1. CDR3 length equals 15 residues. The germline V gene encodes CDR1 SGHTA and CDR2 FQGTGA. V lost 0 bases, J lost 4 bases, and 1 base stayed unmatched. The CDR3 DNA is TGTGCCAGCAGCTTAACGACAGGGGGGTACAATGAGCAGTTCTTC. Its translation is CASSLTTGGYNEQFF.

At least ten counts were recorded for this clonotype. The chain employs TRBV7-2 and TRBJ2-5, with 7 bases lining up with TRBD1. V dropped 0 bases and J dropped 5; count of bases not matched to a gene: 9. The CDR3 consists of 16 residues. CDR1 is SGHTA, CDR2 FQGNSA, per germline. The CDR3 sequence: CASSLAVGGKGETQYF. CDR3 in DNA: TGTGCCAGCAGCTTAGCGGTAGGGGGCAAGGGGGAGACCCAGTACTTC.

The V and J genes are TRBV18 and TRBJ1-1; no clear D gene. The CDR3 sequence is 13 residues long. V was cut by 2 bases and J by 0 bases, with 4 bases left in between. Germline values: CDR1 KGHSH, CDR2 LQKENI. CDR3: CASSPEMNTEAFF. The CDR3, as DNA: TGTGCCAGCTCACCAGAAATGAACACTGAAGCTTTCTTT.

About this clonotype: With a much larger clone just one base away, this may be a read error. The CDR3 ends on some other residue instead of the conserved phenylalanine or tryptophan, so this is likely a read error. The CDR3, as DNA: TGTGCCAGCAGCTTAGGAAGTTGGGCAGGGGGCTCCTATAATTCACCCCTCCACTCT. It codes for CASSLGSWAGGSYNSPLHS. The V call is TRBV7-2, the J call TRBJ1-6, with 7 bases that match TRBD1. Trimming at V came to 1 base and at J to 0 bases, leaving 9 bases not matched to a gene. CDR1 is SGHTA, CDR2 FQGNSA, per germline. The CDR3 is 19 amino acids.

With respect to this clonotype: The CDR3 carries no conserved terminal phenylalanine or tryptophan, so it likely arises from a read error. This rearrangement joins TRBV7-8 to TRBJ2-7; 8 bases align to TRBD2. The CDR3 runs 14 residues. Losses at the gene ends were 2 bases for V and 6 bases for J; bases not matched to a gene: 6. From germline, CDR1 is SGHVS and CDR2 FQNEAQ. The CDR3 reads CASSLNRGGCEQYL. For the CDR3, the DNA is TGTGCCAGCAGCTTAAATCGGGGGGGCTGCGAGCAGTACTTA.

The chain joins TRBV12-3 or TRBV12-4 to TRBJ1-1; D remains ambiguous. Trimming removed 5 bases at V and 2 bases at J, with 9 bases between. The CDR3 totals 13 residues. As DNA, the CDR3 is TGTGCCAGCAGTCACCGGGTAAACACTGAAGCTTTCTTT. Translation gives CASSHRVNTEAFF.